The clone carrying this TCR beta chain has a count of ten or more. The antigen is unknown. The team produced cDNA through 5'RACE using 10-nucleotide random UMIs. TCRdb fed the 5' RACE reads into MiXCR, producing one record per CDR3 protein. The table lists about 60,000 distinct CDR3 sequences, about 8.9% of them singletons. This record comes from a study of neurological immune-mediated disorders. The study's findings and limits: HTLV-1-associated myelopathy had the most TCR clonal expansion, and multiple sclerosis had the least, less than healthy controls.

CDR3 length equals 15 residues. Germline CDR1 SGHRS, CDR2 YFSETQ. V lost 1 base and J 5 bases, leaving 10 bases between the germline ends. The time point denotes: longitudinal time-point 2. The sequencing sample was made of PBMCs. The chain combines TRBV5-1 with TRBJ1-6, with a tentative D call TRBD1 (6 bases). The sequence was obtained from a man aged 25-45 years in good health. Here the CDR3 reads CASSLIGGDNSPLHF. CDR3 bases: TGCGCCAGCAGCTTGATAGGGGGTGATAATTCACCCCTCCACTTT.